This T cell receptor (beta chain) came from a study of response to subunit inactivated influenza vaccine. The V end was cut by 2 bases, the J end by 3 bases, with 8 bases between. From germline, CDR1 is MNHNY and CDR2 SVGAGI (reference sequence). The CDR3 is 13 amino acids. Each CDR3 protein gets one entry after TCRdb re-called the RT-PCR reads with MiXCR. Seen here are around 760,000 distinct CDR3 sequences, approximately 15% observed once, and the top ten hold 5.5% to 7%. This clonotype has a handful of counts. No antigen is known for it. Broader study findings: With each seasonal influenza vaccination, the authors suggested, few new T cells are recruited.

The V call is TRBV6-6, the J call TRBJ2-7; D unresolved. Sequenced here: PBMCs from blood, sampled roughly 2 weeks before vaccination. The clonotype comes from a man aged 45 to 65 who received an inactivated influenza vaccine. The CDR3 DNA follows: TGTGCCAGCAGTTACATAGTTTTCTACGAGCAGTACTTC. The encoded protein is CASSYIVFYEQYF.